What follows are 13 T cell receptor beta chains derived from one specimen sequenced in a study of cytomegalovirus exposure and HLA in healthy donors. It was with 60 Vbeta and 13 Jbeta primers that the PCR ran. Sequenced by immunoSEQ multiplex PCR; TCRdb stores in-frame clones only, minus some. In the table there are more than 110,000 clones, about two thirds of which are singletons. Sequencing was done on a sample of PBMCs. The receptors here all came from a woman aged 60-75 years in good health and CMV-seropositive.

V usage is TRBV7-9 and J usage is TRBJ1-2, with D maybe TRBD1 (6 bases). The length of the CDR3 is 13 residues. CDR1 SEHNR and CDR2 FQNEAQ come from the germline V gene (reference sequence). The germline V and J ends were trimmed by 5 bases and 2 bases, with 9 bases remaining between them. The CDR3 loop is CASSRTDNYGYTF. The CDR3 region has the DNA TGTGCCAGCAGCCGGACAGACAACTATGGCTACACCTTC.

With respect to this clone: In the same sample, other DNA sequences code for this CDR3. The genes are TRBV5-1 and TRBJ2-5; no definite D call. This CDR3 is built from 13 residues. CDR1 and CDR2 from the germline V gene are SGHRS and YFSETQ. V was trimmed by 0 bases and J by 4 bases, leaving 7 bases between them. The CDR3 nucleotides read TGCGCCAGCAGCTTGGCTCTCCTAGAGACCCAGTACTTC. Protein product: CASSLALLETQYF.

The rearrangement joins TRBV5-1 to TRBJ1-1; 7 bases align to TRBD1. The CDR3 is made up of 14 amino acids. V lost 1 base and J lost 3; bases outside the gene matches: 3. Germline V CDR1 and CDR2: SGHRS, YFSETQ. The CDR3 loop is CASSLIDRDTEAFF. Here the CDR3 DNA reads TGCGCCAGCAGCTTGATCGACAGGGACACTGAAGCTTTCTTT. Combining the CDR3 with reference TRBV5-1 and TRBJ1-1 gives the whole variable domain KAGVTQTPRYLIKTRGQQVTLSCSPISGHRSVSWYQQTPGQGLQFLFEYFSETQRNKGNFPGRFSGRQFSNSRSEMNVSTLELGDSALYLCASSLIDRDTEAFFGQGTRLTVV.

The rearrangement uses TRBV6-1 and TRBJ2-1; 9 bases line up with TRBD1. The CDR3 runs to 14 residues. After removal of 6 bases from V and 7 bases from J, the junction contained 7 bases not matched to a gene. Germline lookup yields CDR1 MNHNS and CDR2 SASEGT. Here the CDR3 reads CASSRDRDRNEQFF. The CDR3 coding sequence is TGTGCCAGCAGCCGGGACAGGGACAGGAATGAGCAGTTCTTC.

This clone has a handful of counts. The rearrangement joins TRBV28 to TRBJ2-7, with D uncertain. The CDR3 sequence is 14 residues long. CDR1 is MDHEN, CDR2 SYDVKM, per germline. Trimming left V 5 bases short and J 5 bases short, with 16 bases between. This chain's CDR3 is CASSMVGGVNEQYF. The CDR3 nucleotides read TGTGCCAGCAGTATGGTCGGCGGTGTAAACGAGCAGTACTTC.

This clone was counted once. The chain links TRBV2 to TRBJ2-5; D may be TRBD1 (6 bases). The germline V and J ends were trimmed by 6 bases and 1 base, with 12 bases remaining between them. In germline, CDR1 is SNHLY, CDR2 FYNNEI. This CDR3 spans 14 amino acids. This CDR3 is CASSARDTQETQYF. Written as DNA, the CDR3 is TGTGCCAGCAGCGCCCGGGACACCCAAGAGACCCAGTACTTC.

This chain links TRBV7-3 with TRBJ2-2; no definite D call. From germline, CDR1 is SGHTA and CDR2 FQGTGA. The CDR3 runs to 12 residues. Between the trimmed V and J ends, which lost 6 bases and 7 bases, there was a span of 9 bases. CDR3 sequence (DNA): TGTGCCAGCAGTCTAGAGGTCGGGGAGCTGTTTTTT. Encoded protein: CASSLEVGELFF.

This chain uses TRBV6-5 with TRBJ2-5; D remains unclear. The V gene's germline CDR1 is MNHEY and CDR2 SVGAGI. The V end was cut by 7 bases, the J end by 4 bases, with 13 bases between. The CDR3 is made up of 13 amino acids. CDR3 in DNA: TGTGCCAGCACCAGGTCCCCCGTAGAGACCCAGTACTTC. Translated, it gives CASTRSPVETQYF.

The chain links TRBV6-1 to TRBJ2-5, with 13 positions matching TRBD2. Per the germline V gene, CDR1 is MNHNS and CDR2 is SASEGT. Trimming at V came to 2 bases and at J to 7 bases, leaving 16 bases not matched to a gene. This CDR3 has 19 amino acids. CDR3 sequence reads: CASSESGTSGTPLMGTQYF. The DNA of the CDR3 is TGTGCCAGCAGTGAATCCGGGACTAGCGGGACCCCACTAATGGGGACCCAGTACTTC.

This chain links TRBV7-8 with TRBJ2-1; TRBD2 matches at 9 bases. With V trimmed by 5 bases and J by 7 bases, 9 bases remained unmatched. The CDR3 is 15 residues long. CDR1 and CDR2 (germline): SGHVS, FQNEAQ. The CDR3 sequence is CASSRALAGVNEQFF. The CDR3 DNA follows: TGTGCCAGCAGCCGCGCGTTAGCGGGAGTAAATGAGCAGTTCTTC.

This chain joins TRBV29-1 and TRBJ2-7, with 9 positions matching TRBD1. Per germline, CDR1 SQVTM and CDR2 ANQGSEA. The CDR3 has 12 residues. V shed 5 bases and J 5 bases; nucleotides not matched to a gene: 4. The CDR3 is CSVTGGRDEQYF. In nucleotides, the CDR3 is TGCAGCGTTACAGGGGGCAGGGACGAGCAGTACTTC.

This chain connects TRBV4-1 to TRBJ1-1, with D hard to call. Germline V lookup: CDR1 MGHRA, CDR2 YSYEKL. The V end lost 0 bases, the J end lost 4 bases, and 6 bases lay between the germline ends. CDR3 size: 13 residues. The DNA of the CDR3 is TGCGCCAGCAGCCAAGAAACAGTCACTGAAGCTTTCTTT. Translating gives CASSQETVTEAFF.

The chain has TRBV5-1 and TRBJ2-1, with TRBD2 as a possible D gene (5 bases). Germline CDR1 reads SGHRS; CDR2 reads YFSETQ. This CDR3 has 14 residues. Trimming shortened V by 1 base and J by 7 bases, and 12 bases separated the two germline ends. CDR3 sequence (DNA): TGCGCCAGCAGCTTGTCCACTAGGCGTAATGAGCAGTTCTTC. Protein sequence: CASSLSTRRNEQFF.